This TCR beta chain was recorded in a study of T cells after yellow fever vaccination. Findings and caveats of the study: One caveat is that FACS-sorted repertoires could contain abundant clonotypes contaminating from the bulk population.

MiXCR, run by TCRdb on the 5' RACE reads, gives a single entry per CDR3 protein. The table has 100,000 to 150,000 distinct CDR3 sequences, over 8% seen once. V was shortened by 8 bases and J by 1 base, with 20 bases between the two germline ends. The CDR3 loop spans 15 amino acids. The germline V gene encodes CDR1 SQVTM and CDR2 ANQGSEA. This clonotype occurred many times. Its antigen remains unknown. V and J are TRBV29-1 and TRBJ2-5; no clear D. Here the sequenced sample was CD8+ T cells sorted from PBMCs, taken on the day of the yellow fever booster vaccination. The TCR sequence derives from a man aged 18 to 29 who received the YFV17D yellow fever vaccine. DNA for the CDR3: TGCAGCACCGAAGCTGGCTGGGCGGTCCAAGAGACCCAGTACTTC. Its translation is CSTEAGWAVQETQYF.